Presented here are 19 T cell receptor beta chains from one specimen sequenced in a study of blood T cell repertoires in COVID-19. Measured with immunoSEQ multiplex PCR; TCRdb has only the in-frame clones, and not every one. Found here are about 180,000 clones, 83% of them singletons; the top ten hold approximately 1.5%. Specimen: peripheral blood. The origin of the receptors is a human donor in a cohort sampled during active COVID-19.

V gene TRBV7-3 combines with J gene TRBJ1-1, with 7 bases aligning to TRBD1. Germline CDR1 reads SGHTA; CDR2 reads FQGTGA. V lost 5 bases, J lost 5 bases, and 14 bases stayed unmatched. CDR3 length: 16 amino acids. The CDR3 nucleotides read TGTGCCAGCAGCCCACTTCCAGGGGGGATAGGGACTGAAGCTTTCTTT. Protein: CASSPLPGGIGTEAFF.

This clone was picked up a small number of times. The CDR3 sequence is CASSLGIANYGYTF. For the CDR3, the DNA is TGTGCCAGCAGCCTAGGTATAGCTAACTATGGCTACACCTTC. The chain links TRBV5-6 to TRBJ1-2; D remains unclear. The V gene's germline CDR1 is SGHDT and CDR2 YYEEEE. Trimming took 4 bases from V and 0 from J, leaving 10 bases between them. This CDR3 comprises 14 residues. The entire variable domain, with the rest obtained from reference TRBV5-6 and TRBJ1-2, is as follows: DAGVTQSPTHLIKTRGQQVTLRCSPKSGHDTVSWYQQALGQGPQFIFQYYEEEERQRGNFPDRFSGHQFPNYSSELNVNALLLGDSALYLCASSLGIANYGYTFGSGTRLTVV.

V is TRBV7-2 and J is TRBJ2-7; D unclear. CDR3 size: 15 residues. Per the germline V gene, CDR1 is SGHTA and CDR2 is FQGNSA. Trimming took off 5 bases at V and 0 bases at J, with 14 bases between the two ends. In DNA form, the CDR3 reads TGTGCCAGCAGCCCCGTGAGCGTGAGCTCCTACGAGCAGTACTTC. It codes for CASSPVSVSSYEQYF.

The V and J genes are TRBV11-2 and TRBJ1-2; 11 positions agree with TRBD1. V was clipped by 3 bases and J by 0 bases; unmatched bases: 9. Germline CDR1 reads SGHAT; CDR2 reads FQNNGV. This CDR3 is 18 amino acids long. As DNA, the CDR3 is TGTGCCAGCAGCTTGGACCCCGGGACAGGGGGTTCTAACTATGGCTACACCTTC. Translation: CASSLDPGTGGSNYGYTF.

The V gene is TRBV9, the J gene TRBJ2-6, with TRBD2 identical over 7 bases. V dropped 3 bases and J dropped 1; count of bases not matched to a gene: 7. The CDR3 totals 17 residues. From germline, CDR1 is SGDLS and CDR2 YYNGEE. In DNA form, the CDR3 reads TGTGCCAGCAGCGGCCGGAGGGAGGGGTCTGGGGCCAACGTCCTGACTTTC. Translating gives CASSGRREGSGANVLTF.

This clone was found a few times. The chain carries TRBV7-9 and TRBJ1-2; 9 positions agree with TRBD1. CDR3 size: 15 residues. Trimming at V came to 3 bases and at J to 6 bases, leaving 8 bases not matched to a gene. Germline V CDR1 and CDR2: SEHNR, FQNEAQ (reference sequence). The CDR3 spells CASSLTSRTGDGYTF. CDR3 nucleotides: TGTGCCAGCAGCTTGACCTCCCGGACAGGGGATGGCTACACCTTC. Based on the CDR3 plus reference TRBV7-9 and TRBJ1-2, the full variable domain is DTGVSQNPRHKITKRGQNVTFRCDPISEHNRLYWYRQTLGQGPEFLTYFQNEAQLEKSRLLSDRFSAERPKGSFSTLEIQRTEQGDSAMYLCASSLTSRTGDGYTFGSGTRLTVV.

J is TRBJ1-5 and V is TRBV7-9; D uncertain. V lost 0 bases and J 1 base, leaving 10 bases between the germline ends. Germline assignment: CDR1 SEHNR and CDR2 FQNEAQ (reference sequence). The CDR3 is 16 amino acids. The CDR3, as DNA: TGTGCCAGCAGCTTAGCCGCCTCGGGAAGCAATCAGCCCCAGCATTTT. Protein product: CASSLAASGSNQPQHF.

This clone was counted a single time. CDR3 sequence (DNA): TGTGCCAGCAGCTCCCGGACTCGTATGTATGAAAAACTGTTTTTT. Translating gives CASSSRTRMYEKLFF. J is TRBJ1-4 and V is TRBV5-6, with D unresolved. Germline V lookup: CDR1 SGHDT, CDR2 YYEEEE. V lost 3 bases and J 6 bases, leaving 15 bases between the germline ends. The CDR3 contains 15 residues.

The rearrangement uses TRBV6-2 or TRBV6-3 and TRBJ2-6; a weak D match, TRBD1 (6 bases). V was cut by 5 bases and J by 3 bases, with 17 bases left in between. The CDR3 contains 17 residues. From germline, CDR1 is MNHEY and CDR2 SVGEGT. CDR3 region: CASSIQTGANGANVLTF. The CDR3 DNA reads as TGTGCCAGCAGTATACAGACAGGAGCTAATGGGGCCAACGTCCTGACTTTC.

Written as DNA, the CDR3 is TGTGCCAGCAGCAGGGGGCGGGAAGAGACCCAGTACTTC. This gives the protein CASSRGREETQYF. The chain joins TRBV7-2 to TRBJ2-5; 7 bases line up with TRBD1. CDR3 length equals 13 residues. The germline gives CDR1 SGHTA, CDR2 FQGNSA. The junction had 3 bases not matched to a gene; V was cut back by 5 bases and J by 3 bases.

The genes are TRBV4-2 and TRBJ1-1; a possible D gene is TRBD1 (5 bases). Germline V gene data show CDR1 as LGHNA and CDR2 as YNFKEQ. V was shortened by 2 bases and J by 0 bases, with 10 bases between the two germline ends. CDR3 length equals 15 residues. Written as DNA, the CDR3 is TGTGCCAGCAGCCAACAGGGAGGGCTGAACACTGAAGCTTTCTTT. This translates into CASSQQGGLNTEAFF.

This chain links TRBV28 with TRBJ1-2; TRBD1 agrees at 7 bases. Germline-derived CDR1 and CDR2 are MDHEN and SYDVKM. V lost 7 bases to trimming and J lost 3 bases; unmatched junction nucleotides: 11. There are 15 residues in the CDR3. This CDR3 reads CASTPPGQYHYGYTF. CDR3 bases: TGTGCCAGCACCCCACCGGGACAGTACCACTATGGCTACACCTTC.

This clone was observed once. The chain is built from TRBV6-5 and TRBJ2-1; D remains unclear. The CDR3 consists of 15 residues. Germline-derived CDR1 and CDR2 are MNHEY and SVGAGI. With 0 bases removed from V and 3 bases from J, the gap between germline ends came to 9 bases. The chain's CDR3 is CASSYSRQLYNEQFF. The CDR3 DNA reads as TGTGCCAGCAGTTACTCGAGGCAGCTCTACAATGAGCAGTTCTTC.

The rearrangement links TRBV28 to TRBJ1-5; 9 nucleotides align to TRBD1. V was pared by 6 bases and J by 9 bases, with 9 bases of the junction left unmatched. Germline V CDR1 and CDR2: MDHEN, SYDVKM. The CDR3 spans 14 residues. The CDR3 sequence: CASRDRGDAGPQHF. The CDR3 DNA reads as TGTGCCAGCAGGGACAGGGGTGATGCAGGGCCCCAGCATTTT.

The CDR3 sequence is CATSEGGGYGYTF. CDR3 in DNA: TGTGCCACCAGTGAAGGGGGGGGCTATGGCTACACCTTC. The chain uses TRBV24-1 and TRBJ1-2, with D perhaps matching TRBD1 (6 bases). The CDR3 is 13 residues long. Trimming removed 4 bases from V and 4 bases from J, with 9 bases in between. Germline CDR1 and CDR2: KGHDR and SFDVKD.

This rearrangement joins TRBV6-5 to TRBJ1-5; 7 bases are shared with TRBD1. Germline-derived CDR1 and CDR2 are MNHEY and SVGAGI. This CDR3 is built from 15 residues. Losses at the gene ends were 6 bases for V and 1 base for J; bases not matched to a gene: 6. The CDR3 loop reads CASRPATGSNQPQHF. CDR3 nucleotide sequence: TGTGCCAGCAGACCGGCGACAGGGAGCAATCAGCCCCAGCATTTT.

This chain connects TRBV6-5 to TRBJ1-2; a possible D gene is TRBD1 (5 bases). Trimming shortened V by 1 base and J by 6 bases, and 18 bases separated the two germline ends. The CDR3 runs to 16 residues. Germline lookup yields CDR1 MNHEY and CDR2 SVGAGI. CDR3 amino acids: CASSYFGSVKGDGYTF. The CDR3 nucleotides read TGTGCCAGCAGTTACTTTGGGTCAGTCAAAGGGGATGGCTACACCTTC.

The chain couples TRBV10-3 to TRBJ1-2; 11 bases map to TRBD1. The junction had 7 bases not matched to a gene; V was cut back by 2 bases and J by 8 bases. The CDR3 length is 15 residues. From germline, CDR1 is ENHRY and CDR2 SYGVKD. CDR3 nucleotides: TGTGCCATCAGTGAGGTACGGACAGGGGGCGACGGCTACACCTTC. The encoded protein is CAISEVRTGGDGYTF.

This chain joins TRBV19 and TRBJ2-1, with 10 bases that match TRBD2. CDR1 is LNHDA, CDR2 SQIVND, per germline (reference sequence). CDR3 length equals 14 residues. V shed 7 bases and J 5 bases; nucleotides not matched to a gene: 5. The CDR3 coding sequence is TGTGCCAGTACCAGGAGCGGGAGGGACAATGAGCAGTTCTTC. This gives the protein CASTRSGRDNEQFF.